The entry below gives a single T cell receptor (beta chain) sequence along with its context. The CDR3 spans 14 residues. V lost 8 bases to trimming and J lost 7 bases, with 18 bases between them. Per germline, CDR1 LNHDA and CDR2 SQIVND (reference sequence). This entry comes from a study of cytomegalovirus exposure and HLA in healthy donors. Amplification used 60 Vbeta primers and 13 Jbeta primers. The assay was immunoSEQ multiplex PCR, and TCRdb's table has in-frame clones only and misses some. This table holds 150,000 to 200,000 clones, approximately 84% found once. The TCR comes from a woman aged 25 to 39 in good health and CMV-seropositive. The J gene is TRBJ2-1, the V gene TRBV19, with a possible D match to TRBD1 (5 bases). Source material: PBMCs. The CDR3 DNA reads TGTGCCAGTTACGACAGAAAATTAGTAAATGAGCAGTTCTTC. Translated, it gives CASYDRKLVNEQFF.